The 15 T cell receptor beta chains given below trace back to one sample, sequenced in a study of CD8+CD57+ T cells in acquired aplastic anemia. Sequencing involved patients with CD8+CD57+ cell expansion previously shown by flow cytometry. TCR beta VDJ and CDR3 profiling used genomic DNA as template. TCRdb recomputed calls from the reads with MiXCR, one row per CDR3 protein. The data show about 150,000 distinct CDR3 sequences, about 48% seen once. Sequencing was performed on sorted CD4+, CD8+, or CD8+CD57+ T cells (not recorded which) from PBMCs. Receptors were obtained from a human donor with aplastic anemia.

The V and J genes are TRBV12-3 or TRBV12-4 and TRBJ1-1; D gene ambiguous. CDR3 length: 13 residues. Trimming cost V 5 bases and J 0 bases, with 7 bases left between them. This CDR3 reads CASSPSLNTEAFF. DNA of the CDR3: TGTGCCAGCAGTCCCTCACTGAACACTGAAGCTTTCTTT.

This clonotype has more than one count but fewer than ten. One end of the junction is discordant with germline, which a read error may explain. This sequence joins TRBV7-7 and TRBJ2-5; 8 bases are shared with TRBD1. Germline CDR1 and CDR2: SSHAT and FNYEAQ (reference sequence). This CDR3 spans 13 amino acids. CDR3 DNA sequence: TGTGCTAGCAGCTGGGACAGGAGGGAGACCCAGTACTTC. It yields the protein CASSWDRRETQYF.

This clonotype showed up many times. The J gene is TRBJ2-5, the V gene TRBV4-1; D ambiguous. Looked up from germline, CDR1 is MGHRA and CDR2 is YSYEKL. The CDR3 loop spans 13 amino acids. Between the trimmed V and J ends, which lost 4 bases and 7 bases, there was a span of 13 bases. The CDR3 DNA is TGCGCCAGCAGCCCAGGCCTCTCCGGGACCCAGTACTTC. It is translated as CASSPGLSGTQYF.

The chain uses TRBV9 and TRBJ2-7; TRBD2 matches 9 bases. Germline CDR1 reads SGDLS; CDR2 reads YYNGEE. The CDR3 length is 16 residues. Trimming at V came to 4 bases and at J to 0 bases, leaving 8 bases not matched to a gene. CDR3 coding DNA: TGTGCCAGCAGCTTCACTAGCGGGTTCAGCTCCTACGAGCAGTACTTC. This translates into CASSFTSGFSSYEQYF.

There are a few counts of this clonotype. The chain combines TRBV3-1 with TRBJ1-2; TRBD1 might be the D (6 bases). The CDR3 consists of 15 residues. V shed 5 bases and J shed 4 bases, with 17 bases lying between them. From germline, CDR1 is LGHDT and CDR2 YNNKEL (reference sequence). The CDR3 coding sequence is TGTGCCAGCAGCTTAAAACGTCCCAGGGGCTATGGCTACACCTTC. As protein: CASSLKRPRGYGYTF.

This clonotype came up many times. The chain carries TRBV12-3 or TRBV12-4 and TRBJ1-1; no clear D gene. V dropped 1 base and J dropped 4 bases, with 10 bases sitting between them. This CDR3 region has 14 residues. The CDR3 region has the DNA TGTGCCAGCAGTTTAGGGGGTTGGGGCACTGAAGCTTTCTTT. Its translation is CASSLGGWGTEAFF.

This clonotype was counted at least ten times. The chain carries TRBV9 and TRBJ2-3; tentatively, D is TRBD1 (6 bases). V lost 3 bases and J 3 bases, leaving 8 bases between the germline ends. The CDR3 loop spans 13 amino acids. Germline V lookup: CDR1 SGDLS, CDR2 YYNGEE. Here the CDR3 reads CASSAGTTDTQYF. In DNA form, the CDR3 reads TGTGCCAGCAGCGCCGGGACAACAGATACGCAGTATTTT.

The DNA for the CDR3 is TGTGCCAGCAGTGAATATTTGGGTGGCGGGGAGCTGTTTTTT. Protein sequence: CASSEYLGGGELFF. The chain employs TRBV25-1 and TRBJ2-2; D remains unclear. V shed 0 bases and J shed 7 bases, with 9 bases lying between them. This CDR3 is built from 14 residues. CDR1 MGHDK and CDR2 SYGVNS come from the germline V gene.

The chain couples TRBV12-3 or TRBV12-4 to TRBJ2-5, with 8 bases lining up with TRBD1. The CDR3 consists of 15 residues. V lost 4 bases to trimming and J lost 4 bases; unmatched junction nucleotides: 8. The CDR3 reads CASSYNAGGIETQYF. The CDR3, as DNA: TGTGCCAGCAGTTACAATGCAGGGGGCATAGAGACCCAGTACTTC.

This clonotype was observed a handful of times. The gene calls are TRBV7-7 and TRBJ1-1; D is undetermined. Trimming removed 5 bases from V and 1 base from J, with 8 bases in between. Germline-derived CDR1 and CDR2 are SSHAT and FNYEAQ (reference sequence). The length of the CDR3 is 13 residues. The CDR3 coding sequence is TGTGCCAGCAGCCGGTCACGGAACACTGAAGCTTTCTTT. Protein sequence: CASSRSRNTEAFF.

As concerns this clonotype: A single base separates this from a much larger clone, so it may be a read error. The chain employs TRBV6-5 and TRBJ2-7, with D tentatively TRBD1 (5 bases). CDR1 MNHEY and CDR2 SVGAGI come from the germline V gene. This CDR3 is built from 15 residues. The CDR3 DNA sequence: TGTGCCAGCGGTTACTCGGTGGGGCTGGACTACGAGCAGTACTTC. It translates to CASGYSVGLDYEQYF.

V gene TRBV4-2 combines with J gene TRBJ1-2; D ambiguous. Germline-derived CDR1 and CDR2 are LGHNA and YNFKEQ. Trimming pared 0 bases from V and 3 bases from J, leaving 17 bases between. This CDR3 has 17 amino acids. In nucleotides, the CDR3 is TGTGCCAGCAGCCAAGATCTGCCAGCTCCAGCGGACTATGGCTACACCTTC. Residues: CASSQDLPAPADYGYTF.

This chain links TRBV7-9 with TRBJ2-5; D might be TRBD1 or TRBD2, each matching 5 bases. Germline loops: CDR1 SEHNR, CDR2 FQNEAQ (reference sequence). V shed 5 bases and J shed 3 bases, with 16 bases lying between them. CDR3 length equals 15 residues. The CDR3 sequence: CASSPRLGVKETQYF. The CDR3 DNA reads TGTGCCAGCAGCCCACGGCTGGGGGTTAAAGAGACCCAGTACTTC. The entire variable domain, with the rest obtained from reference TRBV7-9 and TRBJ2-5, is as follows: DTGVSQNPRHKITKRGQNVTFRCDPISEHNRLYWYRQTLGQGPEFLTYFQNEAQLEKSRLLSDRFSAERPKGSFSTLEIQRTEQGDSAMYLCASSPRLGVKETQYFGPGTRLLVL.

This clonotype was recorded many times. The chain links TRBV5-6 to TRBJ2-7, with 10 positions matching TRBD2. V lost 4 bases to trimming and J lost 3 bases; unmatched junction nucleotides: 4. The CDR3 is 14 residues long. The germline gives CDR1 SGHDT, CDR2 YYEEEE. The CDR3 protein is CASSPAGGGYEQYF. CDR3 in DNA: TGTGCCAGCAGCCCAGCGGGGGGGGGCTACGAGCAGTACTTC.

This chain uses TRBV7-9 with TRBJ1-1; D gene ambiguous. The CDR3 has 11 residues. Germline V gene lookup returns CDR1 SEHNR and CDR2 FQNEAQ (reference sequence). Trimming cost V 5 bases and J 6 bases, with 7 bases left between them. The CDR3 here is CASSPWAEAFF. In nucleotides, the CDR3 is TGTGCCAGCAGCCCCTGGGCTGAAGCTTTCTTT. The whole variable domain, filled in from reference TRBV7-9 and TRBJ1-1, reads DTGVSQNPRHKITKRGQNVTFRCDPISEHNRLYWYRQTLGQGPEFLTYFQNEAQLEKSRLLSDRFSAERPKGSFSTLEIQRTEQGDSAMYLCASSPWAEAFFGQGTRLTVV.